Below, one T cell receptor (beta chain) is given with its context. Many counts were recorded for this clonotype. What this receptor recognizes is not known. It has no much larger one-base neighbor in the sample; base qualities were not kept. The sample comes from a study of early T cells in non-severe SARS-CoV-2 infection (dated by TCRdb to about 2021). With respect to the entire study: TCR sequencing used bulk RNA from unsorted whole blood, so alpha and beta chains could not be paired.

From cysteine to phenylalanine, the CDR3 is 15 amino acids long. CDR3 DNA is the only sequence kept; it has 45 bases, read in frame from the first base. V lost 4 bases and J lost 7 bases, and the count of bases not matched to a germline gene is 9. CDR1 is given as SEHNR and CDR2 as FQNEAQ, both from the germline V gene (reference sequence). The library was made by 5' RACE. Sequenced on a NextSeq 500. To correct for sequencing error and PCR bias, the TCR library protocol tagged individual cDNA molecules with unique molecular identifiers. Sequencing covered both TCR alpha and beta chains, and within each sample the abundances of alpha and beta sequences were tightly co-correlated. The published analysis was carried out like this. Decombinator V4 was used to annotate the V gene, J gene and CDR3 of the TCR sequences. Expanded TCRs were defined as changing significantly between any two time points under a Poisson model with p below 0.0001. Abundances of TCRs were expressed as counts per million after normalisation to the total number of TCRs sequenced in each sample. MAIT TCRs were defined by TRAV1-2 paired with TRAJ12, TRAJ20 or TRAJ33, and iNKT TCRs by TRAV10 paired with TRAJ18. VDJdb, accessed 1 November 2021, was searched for CMV, EBV and SARS-CoV-2 annotated TCRs, with TCRs annotated for multiple antigens excluded. The public reads were reanalyzed by TCRdb: fastp trimming at Q25, MiXCR alignment, in-frame beta chains only. Rows matching on CDR3 protein sequence are summarized as one entry with the most common DNA and genes. In this record, the V and J calls reflect TCRdb's handling and not the investigators' own analysis. This sample is represented by around 62,000 distinct CDR3 sequences; 4.9% of them were singletons. 4.9% of the sample comes from the top ten.

Set within a cohort of healthcare workers in London, UK, this nested case-control study involved weekly PCR testing of nasopharyngeal swabs along with blood sampling. Between 23 and 31 March 2020, the week of the UK lockdown, healthcare workers were enrolled and then followed up weekly for as long as 16 weeks. General study outcomes and caveats: VDJdb matching was skewed toward anti-spike CD8 responses and likely underestimated virus-specific expansions by missing private and CD4 specificities.

This TCR came from an adult who was a healthcare worker with PCR-confirmed SARS-CoV-2 infection or an uninfected control (not recorded which). The chain is assembled from TRBV7-9 and TRBJ2-4, with TRBD1 identical over 8 junction bases. The sequencing sample was made of whole blood. The CDR3 is CASSSKQGGQNIQYF. Here is the DNA: TGTGCCAGCAGCTCAAAACAGGGGGGACAGAACATTCAGTACTTC.